This T cell receptor (beta chain) was sequenced during a study of breast tumors, draining lymph nodes, adjacent tissues. General study results and limits: That most tumor T cells come from lymph nodes remained unproven. Tumor and nontumor repertoires were significantly more similar in luminal-like than in basal-like breast cancer.

The lymph nodes were axillary draining lymph nodes from breast cancer patients. From the multiplex PCR reads, TCRdb called clonotypes with MiXCR, one entry per CDR3 protein. Of more than 250,000 distinct CDR3 sequences listed, around 30% are singletons. Germline V gene lookup returns CDR1 DFQATT and CDR2 SNEGSKA (reference sequence). There are 17 residues in the CDR3. Unmatched junction bases numbered 10, after V lost 0 bases and J lost 2 bases. Turning to this clonotype: Its antigen is not known.

The gene calls are TRBV20-1 and TRBJ2-7; 10 bases are a match to TRBD2. This receptor was identified in a female donor with breast cancer. Some clones in this sample may be carry-over from other donors' samples. Sequences were obtained from axillary lymph node tissue. CDR3 nucleotide sequence: TGCAGTGCTAGAGATCCAGCGGGAGGGCCTAGACCCTACGAGCAGTACTTC. Translating it yields CSARDPAGGPRPYEQYF.